These T cell receptor beta chains were read from a single sample in a study of blood T cell repertoires in COVID-19. Generated by immunoSEQ multiplex PCR, the TCRdb table keeps only in-frame clones and is missing some. The data show more than 300,000 clones, 89% seen once. The sequencing sample was made of peripheral blood. These receptors all stem from a woman in her thirties with COVID-19, enrolled during active disease. Each CDR3 is given with its conserved first and last residue. A D gene is named only where the DNA matches it firmly. Clone size is given for some rows only: seen once, a few or many times, or a class if the clone is expanded.

clone_size,d_call,j_call,v_call,cdr3_nt,cdr3_aa
-,-,TRBJ2-2,TRBV18,TGTGCCAGCTCACCCTCAGGCCGACCGAACACCGGGGAGCTGTTTTTT,CASSPSGRPNTGELFF
-,-,TRBJ1-1,TRBV5-1,TGCGCCAGCAGCTTGGTTAGGGGTGAAGCTTTCTTT,CASSLVRGEAFF
-,TRBD1,TRBJ1-1,TRBV4-2,TGTGCCAGCAGCCAAGTGGGACAGGGGAACACTGAAGCTTTCTTT,CASSQVGQGNTEAFF
-,-,TRBJ1-1,TRBV7-9,TGTGCCAGCAGCTTAGCCCAGATAATCACTGAAGCTTTCTTT,CASSLAQIITEAFF
-,-,TRBJ2-7,TRBV4-3,TGCGCCAGCAGCCTAACCTCCGGGGGTTACGAGCAGTACTTC,CASSLTSGGYEQYF
-,-,TRBJ2-5,TRBV6-5,TGTGCCAGCAGGTTGACAAAAGGAGGGGAGACCCAGTACTTC,CASRLTKGGETQYF
-,TRBD1,TRBJ1-1,TRBV4-1,TGCGCCAGCAGCCACTTGGGGACAGGGGGCCACACTGAAGCTTTCTTT,CASSHLGTGGHTEAFF
-,-,TRBJ1-4,TRBV5-3,TGTGCCAGAAGCTTGGGGACAGAAACTAATGAAAAACTGTTTTTT,CARSLGTETNEKLFF
-,TRBD1,TRBJ1-1,TRBV6-5,TGTGCCAGCAGACCTTGGACAGGCCGCAACACTGAAGCTTTCTTT,CASRPWTGRNTEAFF
-,TRBD2,TRBJ2-3,TRBV6-5,TGTGCCAGCAGTTACTCGGTTAGCGGGGCAGCGCAGTATTTT,CASSYSVSGAAQYF
-,-,TRBJ2-1,TRBV5-1,TGCGCCAGCAGCCCTACGGCCACTAGCTTGGTCTACAATGAGCAGTTCTTC,CASSPTATSLVYNEQFF
once,-,TRBJ1-2,TRBV11-3,TGTGCCAGCAGCCCTACCACTGCTAACTATGGCTACACCTTC,CASSPTTANYGYTF
-,TRBD2,TRBJ2-3,TRBV7-3,TGTGCCAGCAGCCTCGGGACTAGCGGGGTCACAGATACGCAGTATTTT,CASSLGTSGVTDTQYF
-,-,TRBJ2-5,TRBV27,TGTGCCAGCAGTCCAAGCTTAGACCAAGAGACCCAGTACTTC,CASSPSLDQETQYF
-,-,TRBJ2-5,TRBV5-4,TGTGCCAGCAGCTTGTCGCTGAGCGGGACCCAGTACTTC,CASSLSLSGTQYF
-,TRBD1,TRBJ1-2,TRBV9,TGTGCCAGCAGCGCCGGACAGGAACAAATCAGGAGCTACACCTTC,CASSAGQEQIRSYTF
-,TRBD1,TRBJ2-5,TRBV7-2,TGTGCCAGCAGCCGGGACAGGGGCCACCAAGAGACCCAGTACTTC,CASSRDRGHQETQYF
-,-,TRBJ1-3,TRBV5-6,TGTGCCAGCAGCAAGAGGGGGTCTGGAAACACCATATATTTT,CASSKRGSGNTIYF
once,TRBD2,TRBJ2-4,TRBV11-3,TGTGCCAGCAGCTTAGAAGGAGTAGCGGGGAACGACATTCAGTACTTC,CASSLEGVAGNDIQYF
-,-,TRBJ1-3,TRBV3-1/TRBV3-2,TGTGCCAGCAGCCAAGGGGGGAGGGGAAACACCATATATTTT,CASSQGGRGNTIYF
-,-,TRBJ1-3,TRBV5-1,TGCGCCAGCAGCTTGCGGGGCTCTGGAAACACCATATATTTT,CASSLRGSGNTIYF
-,-,TRBJ2-6,TRBV6-2/TRBV6-3,TGTGCCAGCAGTTACTCTTATTCTGGGGCCAACGTCCTGACTTTC,CASSYSYSGANVLTF
-,-,TRBJ1-4,TRBV5-1,TGCGCCAGCACCCCCGACGGGGGGGAAAAACTGTTTTTT,CASTPDGGEKLFF
once,-,TRBJ2-2,TRBV7-8,TGTGCCAGCAGCTTAGGGACAGCGAACACCGGGGAGCTGTTTTTT,CASSLGTANTGELFF
-,-,TRBJ2-2,TRBV24-1,TGTGCCACCAGCCCGTTGGCGGGCACCGGGGAGCTGTTTTTT,CATSPLAGTGELFF